The rows below give T cell receptor beta chains drawn from one sample of a study of T cell responses to AZD1222 COVID-19 vaccine. Libraries were prepared by immunoSEQ multiplex PCR; TCRdb keeps only in-frame clonotypes and omits some of them. The table shows 97,000 or so clones, with roughly nine tenths occurring only once. This material consisted of peripheral blood, taken 28 days after the second AZD1222 dose. These receptors were collected from an adult who received the AZD1222 COVID-19 vaccine. Both conserved end residues are part of each CDR3. Size is stated for part of the rows, as once, few or many counts, or as a class when the clone is expanded.

J,size,V,CDR3
TRBJ2-7,few,TRBV4-1,CASSHGQGADTYEQYF
TRBJ1-3,-,TRBV20-1,CSARSSDTIYF
TRBJ2-7,few,TRBV28,CASSPGQGAREQYF
TRBJ1-3,once,TRBV19,CASSIASANTIYF
TRBJ1-1,-,TRBV7-9,CASSLARQLNTEAFF
TRBJ2-1,-,TRBV25-1,CASSEPSGRGNEQFF
TRBJ1-5,-,TRBV28,CASRGQGPNQPQHF
TRBJ2-6,once,TRBV5-1,CASSPPGLSSGANVLTF
TRBJ1-6,-,TRBV15,CATSGIQGATLHF
TRBJ2-7,-,TRBV5-1,CASSAGTGGNEQYF
TRBJ2-7,-,TRBV5-1,CASSPQGTGIYEQYF
TRBJ2-1,-,TRBV19,CASRTPGNEQFF
TRBJ2-3,once,TRBV9,CASSVDYRDGYTDTQYF
TRBJ2-1,-,TRBV5-1,CASSLKGRATEQFF
TRBJ2-1,-,TRBV4-1,CASQGGTSGNYEQFF
TRBJ2-5,-,TRBV5-8,CASSQGTLLETQYF
TRBJ1-2,once,TRBV27,CASSGGGGYTF
TRBJ1-3,-,TRBV19,CASRTPAGLGNTIYF
TRBJ2-3,-,TRBV5-1,CASSLLGVTDTQYF
TRBJ2-7,-,TRBV3-1/TRBV3-2,CASSQGWTGGYTYEQYF
TRBJ2-7,-,TRBV3-1/TRBV3-2,CASSGVSEQYF
TRBJ2-7,-,TRBV28,CASSSRYEQYF
TRBJ2-1,-,TRBV7-3,CASSPGGEQFF
TRBJ2-7,-,TRBV19,CASSPRDRDSYEQYF
TRBJ2-7,once,TRBV7-9,CASSLGADTNYEQYF
TRBJ2-7,-,TRBV7-8,CASTPGGYYEQYF
TRBJ2-7,-,TRBV6-6,CASREGAPYEQYF
TRBJ1-2,-,TRBV18,CASSPGTLYGYTF